The next 4 T cell receptor beta chains were all read from a single sample in a study of glioma-infiltrating T cells after dendritic cell vaccination. Clones were sequenced by immunoSEQ multiplex PCR, and TCRdb holds only the in-frame ones, with some missing. The sample consists of around 100,000 clones, roughly four fifths of them appearing once. Sample: blood, taken before dendritic cell vaccination. Receptors originate from a human donor with glioblastoma.

The V call is TRBV30, the J call TRBJ2-5; D may be TRBD1 (5 bases). The germline V gene encodes CDR1 GTSNPN and CDR2 SVGIG (reference sequence). CDR3 length: 11 residues. The V end lost 4 bases, the J end lost 5 bases, and 8 bases lay between the germline ends. Here the CDR3 reads CAWTGYETQYF. The CDR3 DNA reads as TGTGCCTGGACAGGGTACGAGACCCAGTACTTC.

The CDR3 region is CASAGEDYGYTF. CDR3 coding DNA: TGTGCCAGCGCCGGGGAGGACTATGGCTACACCTTC. J is TRBJ1-2 and V is TRBV5-6; D call uncertain. Germline lookup yields CDR1 SGHDT and CDR2 YYEEEE. The germline V and J ends were trimmed by 7 bases and 3 bases, with 10 bases remaining between them. The CDR3 spans 12 residues.

CDR3 DNA sequence: TGCGCCAGCAGCCAATCTGACAGGGTAGATGAAAAACTGTTTTTT. This sequence encodes CASSQSDRVDEKLFF. The chain has TRBV4-3 and TRBJ1-4; 7 bases are shared with TRBD1. With 2 bases clipped from V and 6 bases from J, the junction kept 6 bases outside the gene matches. Germline CDR1 reads LGHNA; CDR2 reads YSLEER. This CDR3 region has 15 residues.

V gene TRBV9 combines with J gene TRBJ2-7; weak D call: TRBD1 (6 bases). The CDR3 runs 17 residues. Deletions cut 0 bases from V and 2 bases from J, with 18 bases between. Germline CDR1 is SGDLS and CDR2 is YYNGEE. The CDR3 spells CASSVVSRQGSPYEQYF. CDR3 bases: TGTGCCAGCAGCGTAGTAAGTCGGCAGGGGTCCCCCTACGAGCAGTACTTC.